The 3 T cell receptor beta chains below come from one sample, sequenced in a study of T cells expressing NK-cell markers (dated by TCRdb to about 2020). Libraries were constructed by 5' RACE. Sequenced on an Illumina HiSeq 2000. TCRdb reprocessed the reads and lists each CDR3 protein sequence as a single entry, with no DNA. For this sample, the table gives some 500,000 distinct CDR3 sequences. Approximately 1.5% of the sample belongs to the ten largest clones. The sequenced material came from blood T cells: a sorted CD56 or NKG2C T cell subset, CD4+ or CD8+ T cells, or bulk PBMC T cells (not recorded which). These receptors originate from a woman aged 50 to 60 in good health. Donor details come from another sample of the same person, matched by shared clones.

V and J are TRBV7-3 and TRBJ2-3; TCRdb outputs TRBD1, but without DNA this stays unchecked. CDR1 is SGHTA, CDR2 FQGTGA, per germline. This CDR3 comprises 14 residues. CDR3 protein: CASSTGTGTDTQYF.

The J gene is TRBJ2-3, the V gene TRBV29-1; TCRdb proposes TRBD1, but this gene call is untestable without DNA. CDR3 length: 15 amino acids. CDR1 is SQVTM and CDR2 is ANQGSEA in the germline V gene. The CDR3 reads CSTKPLGSSTDTQYF.

The chain uses TRBV12-3 or TRBV12-4 and TRBJ1-2; there is no DNA to check the TCRdb D call of TRBD1. CDR3 size: 15 residues. The CDR3 spells CASSPQGKPNYGYTF.